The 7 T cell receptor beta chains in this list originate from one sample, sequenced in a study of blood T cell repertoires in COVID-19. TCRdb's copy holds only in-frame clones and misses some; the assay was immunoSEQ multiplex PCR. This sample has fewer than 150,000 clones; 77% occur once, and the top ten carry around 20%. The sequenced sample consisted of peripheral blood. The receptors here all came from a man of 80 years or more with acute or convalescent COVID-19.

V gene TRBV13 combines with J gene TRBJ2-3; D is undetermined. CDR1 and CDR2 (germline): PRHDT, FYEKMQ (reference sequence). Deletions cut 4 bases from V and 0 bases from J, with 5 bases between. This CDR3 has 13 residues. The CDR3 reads CASSSTSTDTQYF. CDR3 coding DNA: TGTGCCAGCAGCTCCACTAGCACAGATACGCAGTATTTT.

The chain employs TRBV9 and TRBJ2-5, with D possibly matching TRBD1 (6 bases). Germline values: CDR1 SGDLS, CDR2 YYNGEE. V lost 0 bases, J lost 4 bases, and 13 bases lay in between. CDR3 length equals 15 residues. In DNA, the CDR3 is TGTGCCAGCAGCGTAGGCGCTAGCAGGGGAGAGACCCAGTACTTC. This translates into CASSVGASRGETQYF.

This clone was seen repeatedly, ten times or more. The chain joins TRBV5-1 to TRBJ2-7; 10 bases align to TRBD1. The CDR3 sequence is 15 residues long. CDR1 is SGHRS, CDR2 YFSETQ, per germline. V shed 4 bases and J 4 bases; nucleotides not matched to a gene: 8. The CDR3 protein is CASSDPRGQGYEQYF. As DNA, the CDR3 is TGCGCCAGCAGCGATCCCCGGGGACAGGGGTACGAGCAGTACTTC.

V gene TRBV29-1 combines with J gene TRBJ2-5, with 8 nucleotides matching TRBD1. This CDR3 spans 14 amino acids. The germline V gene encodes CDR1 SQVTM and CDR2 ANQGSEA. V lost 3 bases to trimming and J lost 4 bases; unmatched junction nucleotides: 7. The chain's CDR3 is CSVDRGQGGETQYF. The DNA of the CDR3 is TGCAGCGTTGACAGGGGGCAGGGTGGAGAGACCCAGTACTTC.

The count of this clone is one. In DNA, the CDR3 is TGTGCCATCAGAAGACAGGGGTCAAGCTCTGGGGCCAACGTCCTGACTTTC. Residues: CAIRRQGSSSGANVLTF. The chain joins TRBV10-3 to TRBJ2-6, with 8 bases aligning to TRBD1. The CDR3 runs to 17 residues. Germline V lookup: CDR1 ENHRY, CDR2 SYGVKD. The trim removed 6 bases at V and 0 bases at J, leaving 7 bases unmatched.

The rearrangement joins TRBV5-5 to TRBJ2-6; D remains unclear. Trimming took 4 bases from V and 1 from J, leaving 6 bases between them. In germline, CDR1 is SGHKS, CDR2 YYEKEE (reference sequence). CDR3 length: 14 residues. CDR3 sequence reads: CASSRSSGANVLTF. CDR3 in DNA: TGTGCCAGCAGCCGGAGTTCTGGGGCCAACGTCCTGACTTTC.

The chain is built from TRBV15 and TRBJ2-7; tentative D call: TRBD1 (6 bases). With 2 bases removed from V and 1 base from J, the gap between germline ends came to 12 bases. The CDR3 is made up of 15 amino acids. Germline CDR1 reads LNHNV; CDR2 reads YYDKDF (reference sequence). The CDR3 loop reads CATSRNKGHSYEQYF. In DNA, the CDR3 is TGTGCCACCAGCAGAAACAAGGGACATTCCTACGAGCAGTACTTC. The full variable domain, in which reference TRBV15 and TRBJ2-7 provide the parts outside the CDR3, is DAMVIQNPRYQVTQFGKPVTLSCSQTLNHNVMYWYQQKSSQAPKLLFHYYDKDFNNEADTPDNFQSRRPNTSFCFLDIRSPGLGDTAMYLCATSRNKGHSYEQYFGPGTRLTVT.